A single sample gave rise to the 22 T cell receptor beta chains below, sequenced in a study of cytomegalovirus exposure and HLA in healthy donors. With 60 Vbeta and 13 Jbeta primers, the PCR was carried out. The table came from immunoSEQ multiplex PCR; TCRdb's copy has only in-frame clones and leaves some out. Listed are some 160,000 clones; under 2.5% falls within the top ten. The sample was PBMCs. The receptors come from a man under 40 in good health and CMV-seronegative.

The rearrangement uses TRBV9 and TRBJ2-3; 8 bases match TRBD2. The CDR3 runs to 15 residues. V trimming: 0 bases; J trimming: 1 base; junction bases outside the gene matches: 1. Germline CDR1 reads SGDLS; CDR2 reads YYNGEE. CDR3 sequence (DNA): TGTGCCAGCAGCGTAGGGCGGGGGGGCACAGATACGCAGTATTTT. Translated: CASSVGRGGTDTQYF. Supplemented by reference TRBV9 and TRBJ2-3, the full variable domain reads DSGVTQTPKHLITATGQRVTLRCSPRSGDLSVYWYQQSLDQGLQFLIQYYNGEERAKGNILERFSAQQFPDLHSELNLSSLELGDSALYFCASSVGRGGTDTQYFGPGTRLTVL.

CDR3 sequence (DNA): TGTGCCTGGAGTGCGGTGGGAGCCATTTACGAGCAGTACTTC. This codes for CAWSAVGAIYEQYF. The chain is built from TRBV30 and TRBJ2-5; perhaps TRBD2 as D (5 bases). The end of the DNA is better explained by TRBJ2-7, so the J call may be wrong. This CDR3 is built from 14 residues. Germline V gene sequence: CDR1 GTSNPN, CDR2 SVGIG (reference sequence).

The chain joins TRBV30 to TRBJ1-6, with D tentatively TRBD1 (5 bases). The length of the CDR3 is 14 residues. V lost 0 bases to trimming and J lost 10 bases, with 13 bases between them. Germline values: CDR1 GTSNPN, CDR2 SVGIG (reference sequence). In nucleotides, the CDR3 is TGTGCCTGGAGTGTATGGGGGGAGGGATCACCCCTCCACTTT. Protein product: CAWSVWGEGSPLHF.

This chain connects TRBV14 to TRBJ1-1; D is perhaps TRBD1 (5 bases). Germline-derived CDR1 and CDR2 are SGHDN and FVKESK. Trimming removed 3 bases from V and 5 bases from J, with 13 bases in between. The CDR3 has 14 residues. DNA for the CDR3: TGTGCCAGCAGCCAGTGGTCAGGGCGGACTGAAGCTTTCTTT. Translation gives CASSQWSGRTEAFF.

The V call is TRBV6-4, the J call TRBJ1-5, with 7 positions matching TRBD1. Germline values: CDR1 MRHNA, CDR2 SNTAGT. This CDR3 has 14 amino acids. The V and J ends lost 4 bases and 5 bases, in that order; junction bases with no gene match: 5. As DNA, the CDR3 is TGTGCCAGCAGTGCACAGGGGCGGGATCAGCCCCAGCATTTT. Its translation is CASSAQGRDQPQHF.

This rearrangement joins TRBV5-1 to TRBJ2-1, with TRBD2 matching over 13 bases. The CDR3 is 15 residues long. Germline values: CDR1 SGHRS, CDR2 YFSETQ. After removal of 2 bases from V and 6 bases from J, the junction contained 2 bases not matched to a gene. CDR3: CASSFTSGGGNEQFF. The CDR3 DNA reads TGCGCCAGCAGCTTCACTAGCGGGGGGGGCAATGAGCAGTTCTTC.

The chain uses TRBV4-2 and TRBJ2-7, with D maybe TRBD2 (5 bases). The CDR3 length is 14 residues. The germline gives CDR1 LGHNA, CDR2 YNFKEQ. V shed 0 bases and J shed 0 bases, with 6 bases lying between them. DNA of the CDR3: TGTGCCAGCAGCCAAGAACGGGACTCCTACGAGCAGTACTTC. Residues: CASSQERDSYEQYF.

This chain links TRBV6-1 with TRBJ2-5; 10 nucleotides align to TRBD1. J was trimmed by 5 bases and V by 4 bases; bases with no gene match: 7. CDR1 is MNHNS and CDR2 is SASEGT in the germline V gene. This CDR3 comprises 15 residues. The CDR3 reads CASSGPGTGEETQYF. The CDR3 bases are TGTGCCAGCAGTGGTCCCGGGACAGGGGAGGAGACCCAGTACTTC.

The rearrangement links TRBV6-5 to TRBJ2-2; possibly TRBD1 for D (5 bases). CDR1 and CDR2 from the germline V gene are MNHEY and SVGAGI. Trimming took 5 bases from V and 2 from J, leaving 9 bases between them. This CDR3 comprises 14 residues. CDR3 sequence reads: CASSRTLNTGELFF. The CDR3 DNA sequence: TGTGCCAGCAGTCGGACACTTAACACCGGGGAGCTGTTTTTT.

The chain employs TRBV6-1 and TRBJ2-1, with a weak D call TRBD2 (6 bases). The ends were cut back, 4 bases at V and 3 bases at J, with 13 bases in the middle. From germline, CDR1 is MNHNS and CDR2 SASEGT. The CDR3 covers 15 residues. The chain's CDR3 is CASSVIAEYYNEQFF. CDR3 nucleotides: TGTGCCAGCAGTGTAATAGCGGAATACTACAATGAGCAGTTCTTC.

The rearrangement uses TRBV11-3 and TRBJ2-1; 13 bases agree with TRBD2. Germline V gene data show CDR1 as SGHNT and CDR2 as YENEEA. There are 15 residues in the CDR3. V was pared by 5 bases and J by 6 bases, with 4 bases of the junction left unmatched. This CDR3 reads CASSVGLAGANEQFF. The DNA of the CDR3 is TGTGCCAGCAGCGTAGGACTAGCGGGGGCCAATGAGCAGTTCTTC.

The chain couples TRBV5-6 to TRBJ2-2; TRBD2 might be the D (5 bases). CDR1 and CDR2 from the germline V gene are SGHDT and YYEEEE. The CDR3 sequence is 14 residues long. Trimming removed 2 bases at V and 1 base at J, with 6 bases between. CDR3 nucleotides: TGTGCCAGCAGCTTTGGACTGAACACCGGGGAGCTGTTTTTT. Encoded protein: CASSFGLNTGELFF.

The chain combines TRBV5-1 with TRBJ2-1, with D maybe TRBD1 (6 bases). The germline V gene encodes CDR1 SGHRS and CDR2 YFSETQ. V was shortened by 2 bases and J by 0 bases, with 12 bases between the two germline ends. The CDR3 sequence is 16 residues long. The CDR3 is CASSFQGYGSYNEQFF. CDR3 nucleotides: TGCGCCAGCAGCTTTCAGGGGTACGGCTCCTACAATGAGCAGTTCTTC.

This sequence joins TRBV7-9 and TRBJ1-4; a weak D match, TRBD1 (6 bases). Germline V gives CDR1 SEHNR, CDR2 FQNEAQ (reference sequence). Trimming took off 5 bases at V and 7 bases at J, with 14 bases between the two ends. The CDR3 length is 14 residues. The CDR3, as DNA: TGTGCCAGCAGCCCAAGGGGGAACGCTGAAAAACTGTTTTTT. Protein product: CASSPRGNAEKLFF.

About this clone itself: At one end, the junction sequence differs from germline, possibly due to a read error. The chain has TRBV6-4 and TRBJ2-1; 10 nucleotides match TRBD2. The CDR3 extends over 13 amino acids. The germline V gene encodes CDR1 MRHNA and CDR2 SNTAGT. In nucleotides, the CDR3 is TGTGCCAGCAGTGACTCCGGGACTAGCGAGCTAGTCTTC. Translation: CASSDSGTSELVF.

This chain links TRBV4-1 with TRBJ2-3; perhaps TRBD2 as D (5 bases). The V gene's germline CDR1 is MGHRA and CDR2 YSYEKL. This CDR3 region has 16 residues. The V gene lost 4 bases and the J gene lost 2 bases, with 16 bases spanning the gap. The CDR3 coding sequence is TGCGCCAGCAGCCCTCTCGGCGGGCCAGACACAGATACGCAGTATTTT. Its protein product is CASSPLGGPDTDTQYF.

The CDR3 nucleotides read TGTGCCAGCAGCGCTCGTAGCGGCTCCTACGAGCAGTACTTC. Amino acids: CASSARSGSYEQYF. The chain joins TRBV9 to TRBJ2-7; TRBD2 might be the D (6 bases). The V gene's germline CDR1 is SGDLS and CDR2 YYNGEE. V was shortened by 3 bases and J by 0 bases, with 10 bases between the two germline ends. This CDR3 spans 14 amino acids.

CDR3 residues: CASSIPMVAMTDYTF. The CDR3 nucleotides read TGTGCCAGTAGTATCCCTATGGTAGCTATGACGGACTACACCTTC. V gene TRBV19 combines with J gene TRBJ1-2; D remains unclear. V shed 3 bases and J shed 10 bases, with 21 bases lying between them. Germline V lookup: CDR1 LNHDA, CDR2 SQIVND (reference sequence). The CDR3 contains 15 residues.

The gene calls are TRBV28 and TRBJ2-7; 10 bases are a match to TRBD2. Looked up from germline, CDR1 is MDHEN and CDR2 is SYDVKM. The CDR3 sequence is 16 residues long. V shed 3 bases and J 4 bases; nucleotides not matched to a gene: 9. CDR3 in amino acids: CASSFSAGGGRYEQYF. In DNA, the CDR3 is TGTGCCAGCAGTTTCTCAGCGGGAGGGGGAAGATACGAGCAGTACTTC.

This chain links TRBV15 with TRBJ2-7; TRBD1 aligns across 11 bases. Germline V gene data show CDR1 as LNHNV and CDR2 as YYDKDF (reference sequence). This CDR3 comprises 15 residues. J lost 3 bases, V lost 1 base, and 2 bases had no gene match. CDR3 amino acids: CATSRAGTGGYEQYF. The CDR3 bases are TGTGCCACCAGCAGAGCCGGGACAGGGGGCTACGAGCAGTACTTC.

The chain joins TRBV11-2 to TRBJ2-2, with D tentatively TRBD2 (5 bases). The CDR3 is 13 residues long. Germline lookup yields CDR1 SGHAT and CDR2 FQNNGV. The ends were cut back, 1 base at V and 8 bases at J, with 8 bases in the middle. The CDR3 DNA sequence: TGTGCCAGCAGCTTAGTAGCGTATGGGGAGCTGTTTTTT. It is translated as CASSLVAYGELFF.

The chain has TRBV4-1 and TRBJ1-3, with D possibly being TRBD1 (6 bases). Looked up from germline, CDR1 is MGHRA and CDR2 is YSYEKL. The CDR3 runs 15 residues. V shed 0 bases and J shed 5 bases, with 11 bases lying between them. CDR3 in amino acids: CASSQDQGNRNTIYF. Here the CDR3 DNA reads TGCGCCAGCAGCCAAGACCAGGGGAACCGAAACACCATATATTTT.